One and the same sample provided the 30 T cell receptor beta chains below, sequenced in a study of shared T cell receptors in the human thymus. The table came from immunoSEQ multiplex PCR; TCRdb's copy has only in-frame clones and leaves some out. The table records 550,000 to 800,000 clones, 70% to 90% of them present only once. These same records also appear under a second study, on human thymus T cells.

Sequencing was performed on thymocytes. The receptors stem from a girl under three years old with a congenital heart defect.

The chain links TRBV6-5 to TRBJ1-3, with 10 bases identical to TRBD1. With 2 bases clipped from V and 4 bases from J, the junction kept 5 bases outside the gene matches. The germline V gene has CDR1 MNHEY and CDR2 SVGAGI. The CDR3 sequence is 16 residues long. For the CDR3, the DNA is TGTGCCAGCAGTTACACGGACAGGGGGGCGGGAAACACCATATATTTT. Translating gives CASSYTDRGAGNTIYF.

The sample holds one count of this clone. The chain has TRBV5-1 and TRBJ1-3; a weak D match, TRBD1 (6 bases). Germline V gives CDR1 SGHRS, CDR2 YFSETQ. The germline V and J ends were trimmed by 0 bases and 0 bases, with 16 bases remaining between them. The CDR3 sequence is 18 residues long. The DNA of the CDR3 is TGCGCCAGCAGCTTGGCCTGGGGGCCAAGGGGCTCTGGAAACACCATATATTTT. Translation: CASSLAWGPRGSGNTIYF.

Points on this clone: One end of the junction does not line up with germline, which may come from a read error. The CDR3 region has the DNA TGTGCCAGCAGTCTTGACAGGGGGAACGCTGAAGCTTTCTTT. Translated, it gives CASSLDRGNAEAFF. This chain links TRBV28 with TRBJ1-1; TRBD1 matches at 9 bases. Per germline, CDR1 MDHEN and CDR2 SYDVKM. The CDR3 runs to 14 residues. Variable domain in full (rest from reference TRBV28 and TRBJ1-1): DVKVTQSSRYLVKRTGEKVFLECVQDMDHENMFWYRQDPGLGLRLIYFSYDVKMKEKGDIPEGYSVSREKKERFSLILESASTNQTSMYLCASSLDRGNAEAFFGQGTRLTVV.

The chain recombines TRBV6-5 with TRBJ1-1; possibly TRBD1 for D (5 bases). The CDR3 consists of 13 residues. The germline V gene has CDR1 MNHEY and CDR2 SVGAGI. The V end lost 5 bases, the J end lost 5 bases, and 12 bases lay between the germline ends. The CDR3 DNA follows: TGTGCCAGCAGTGCTGACAGAACAACTGAAGCTTTCTTT. This codes for CASSADRTTEAFF.

Comment on this clone: Lacking the conserved final phenylalanine or tryptophan, this CDR3 likely reflects a read error. No DNA is shown, since the ends of the CDR3 on it are uncertain; the CDR3 is the one TCRdb lists. The chain combines TRBV2 with TRBJ1-6; TRBD1, the table's D call, was not compared with the DNA. Inclusive of both ends, the CDR3 amounts to 8 amino acids. Per germline, CDR1 SNHLY and CDR2 FYNNEI. This CDR3 is CASSVGQV.

The rearrangement joins TRBV30 to TRBJ2-2; D call uncertain. Germline values: CDR1 GTSNPN, CDR2 SVGIG (reference sequence). The CDR3 contains 13 residues. V lost 3 bases, J lost 5 bases, and 10 bases lay in between. CDR3 sequence: CAWSSPPTGELFF. CDR3 bases: TGTGCCTGGAGCTCCCCCCCTACCGGGGAGCTGTTTTTT.

The chain has TRBV27 and TRBJ1-2; TRBD1 agrees at 7 bases. Germline CDR1 reads MNHEY; CDR2 reads SMNVEV (reference sequence). The CDR3 is 18 residues long. Trimming took 0 bases from V and 4 from J; bases not matched to a gene: 14. Written as DNA, the CDR3 is TGTGCCAGCAGTTTATCGCCGGGGGACAGAACTTTGCCCTATGGCTACACCTTC. This codes for CASSLSPGDRTLPYGYTF.

V gene TRBV10-3 combines with J gene TRBJ1-5; D possibly corresponds to TRBD1 (6 bases). The V gene's germline CDR1 is ENHRY and CDR2 SYGVKD. The CDR3 is 14 amino acids. The V gene lost 5 bases and the J gene lost 3 bases, with 11 bases spanning the gap. CDR3 sequence reads: CAISSTGPNQPQHF. CDR3 sequence (DNA): TGTGCCATCAGTTCGACAGGACCCAATCAGCCCCAGCATTTT.

The V and J genes are TRBV6-1 and TRBJ1-5, with D perhaps TRBD1 (5 bases). Germline lookup yields CDR1 MNHNS and CDR2 SASEGT. This CDR3 spans 15 amino acids. Trimming removed 8 bases at V and 7 bases at J, with 21 bases between. For the CDR3, the DNA is TGTGCCAGCTCCGGGGGGGGAGGGTATGGGCAGCCCCAGCATTTT. Its translation is CASSGGGGYGQPQHF.

The J gene is TRBJ1-2, the V gene TRBV19; D is perhaps TRBD1 (6 bases). V lost 3 bases to trimming and J lost 1 base, with 18 bases between them. Germline V CDR1 and CDR2: LNHDA, SQIVND (reference sequence). This CDR3 is 17 amino acids long. The chain's CDR3 is CASSIWGAGVVNYGYTF. CDR3 nucleotide sequence: TGTGCCAGTAGTATTTGGGGTGCAGGGGTAGTTAACTATGGCTACACCTTC. Full variable domain (missing parts from reference TRBV19 and TRBJ1-2): DGGITQSPKYLFRKEGQNVTLSCEQNLNHDAMYWYRQDPGQGLRLIYYSQIVNDFQKGDIAEGYSVSREKKESFPLTVTSAQKNPTAFYLCASSIWGAGVVNYGYTFGSGTRLTVV.

The chain employs TRBV19 and TRBJ1-2, with 10 bases aligning to TRBD1. The CDR3 is 19 residues long. Germline V gene sequence: CDR1 LNHDA, CDR2 SQIVND (reference sequence). Trimming at V came to 3 bases and at J to 2 bases, leaving 15 bases not matched to a gene. The DNA of the CDR3 is TGTGCCAGTAGTATTGGCCTGGGGGGACAGGGGCGTCGGAACTATGGCTACACCTTC. Protein product: CASSIGLGGQGRRNYGYTF.

Regarding this clone: This CDR3 is missing its conserved last phenylalanine or tryptophan, likely due to a read error. It is unclear where the CDR3 begins or ends on the DNA, so no DNA is shown, and the CDR3 is as TCRdb lists it. The chain links TRBV5-8 to TRBJ1-1; the table's D call, TRBD1, has no DNA check behind it. Germline lookup yields CDR1 SGHTS and CDR2 YDEGEE. 10 amino acids form the CDR3, both terminal residues included. The CDR3: CASSLGGRAV.

The chain carries TRBV30 and TRBJ1-3; TRBD1 is a possible D gene (5 bases). Trimming pared 2 bases from V and 0 bases from J, leaving 14 bases between. From germline, CDR1 is GTSNPN and CDR2 SVGIG (reference sequence). The CDR3 contains 16 residues. CDR3 bases: TGTGCCTGGAGTACGAAGGACAACTACTCTGGAAACACCATATATTTT. This encodes CAWSTKDNYSGNTIYF.

This chain connects TRBV7-7 to TRBJ2-1, with D possibly being TRBD2 (6 bases). The germline V gene has CDR1 SSHAT and CDR2 FNYEAQ (reference sequence). V lost 2 bases and J lost 0, with 20 bases in between. The CDR3 sequence is 19 residues long. The CDR3 here is CASSLKMKSGESSYNEQFF. As DNA, the CDR3 is TGTGCCAGCAGCTTAAAAATGAAATCGGGGGAAAGCTCCTACAATGAGCAGTTCTTC.

The chain employs TRBV5-4 and TRBJ1-1; a possible D gene is TRBD1 (5 bases). The CDR3 extends over 13 amino acids. From germline, CDR1 is SGHNT and CDR2 YYREEE (reference sequence). The germline V and J ends were trimmed by 4 bases and 10 bases, with 17 bases remaining between them. CDR3 nucleotide sequence: TGTGCCAGCAGCCGGGGGGGTCGGGGTCCAGCTTTCTTT. Encoded protein: CASSRGGRGPAFF. Together with reference TRBV5-4 and TRBJ1-1, the CDR3 gives the full variable domain: ETGVTQSPTHLIKTRGQQVTLRCSSQSGHNTVSWYQQALGQGPQFIFQYYREEENGRGNFPPRFSGLQFPNYSSELNVNALELDDSALYLCASSRGGRGPAFFGQGTRLTVV.

This clone was counted a few times. The chain links TRBV10-3 to TRBJ1-5; D is perhaps TRBD1 (5 bases). V dropped 0 bases and J dropped 10 bases, with 16 bases sitting between them. The germline gives CDR1 ENHRY, CDR2 SYGVKD. There are 15 residues in the CDR3. For the CDR3, the DNA is TGTGCCATCAGTGAGTCGGGGCCGGCGGCGGTCCCCCAGCATTTT. It is translated as CAISESGPAAVPQHF.

The rearrangement joins TRBV9 to TRBJ2-5, with D tentatively TRBD2 (6 bases). The CDR3 extends over 15 amino acids. Germline CDR1 and CDR2: SGDLS and YYNGEE. Trimming shortened V by 0 bases and J by 4 bases, and 13 bases separated the two germline ends. DNA of the CDR3: TGTGCCAGCAGCGTAGCGGGAGCAAGGTCAGAGACCCAGTACTTC. It is translated as CASSVAGARSETQYF.

To note about this clone: Other DNA sequences in this specimen translate into the identical CDR3. V gene TRBV5-1 combines with J gene TRBJ1-2; TRBD1 matches at 8 bases. The CDR3 loop spans 14 amino acids. Looked up from germline, CDR1 is SGHRS and CDR2 is YFSETQ. V dropped 0 bases and J dropped 3; count of bases not matched to a gene: 1. CDR3 residues: CASSLGQGHYGYTF. The CDR3 DNA follows: TGCGCCAGCAGCTTGGGACAGGGGCACTATGGCTACACCTTC.

This clone was observed once. This chain joins TRBV5-6 and TRBJ1-3; 8 positions agree with TRBD1. V lost 5 bases and J lost 4; bases outside the gene matches: 2. Germline V gene lookup returns CDR1 SGHDT and CDR2 YYEEEE. The CDR3 totals 13 residues. Here the CDR3 reads CASRWTGGNTIYF. The CDR3 DNA reads as TGTGCCAGCAGGTGGACAGGGGGAAACACCATATATTTT.

The chain uses TRBV27 and TRBJ1-1; 11 nucleotides match TRBD1. The ends lost 7 bases at V and 0 bases at J; junction bases unmatched: 7. The length of the CDR3 is 16 residues. Looked up from germline, CDR1 is MNHEY and CDR2 is SMNVEV (reference sequence). The CDR3 DNA reads as TGTGCCAGCAAGTCCTGGGACAGGGGGATGAACACTGAAGCTTTCTTT. Protein product: CASKSWDRGMNTEAFF.

V is TRBV4-1 and J is TRBJ2-6; TRBD2 might be the D (5 bases). The CDR3 totals 17 residues. The V gene lost 3 bases and the J gene lost 2 bases, with 14 bases spanning the gap. Per the germline V gene, CDR1 is MGHRA and CDR2 is YSYEKL. CDR3 nucleotides: TGCGCCAGCAGCCATTATGGCTCGGGGACTGGGGCCAACGTCCTGACTTTC. Its translation is CASSHYGSGTGANVLTF.

For this clone: Since the CDR3 does not end with the conserved phenylalanine or tryptophan, this likely comes from a read error. The rearrangement uses TRBV13 and TRBJ1-2; 9 nucleotides align to TRBD1. Trimming took 2 bases from V and 5 from J; bases not matched to a gene: 6. The germline V gene has CDR1 PRHDT and CDR2 FYEKMQ (reference sequence). The CDR3 contains 15 residues. CDR3 bases: TGTGCCAGCAGCTTAACATCGGGGACAGGGTATGGCTACACCCTC. This codes for CASSLTSGTGYGYTL.

The chain is built from TRBV9 and TRBJ1-2; 7 positions agree with TRBD1. The CDR3 length is 20 residues. Per germline, CDR1 SGDLS and CDR2 YYNGEE. The V and J ends lost 1 base and 3 bases, in that order; junction bases with no gene match: 21. The DNA for the CDR3 is TGTGCCAGCAGCGTACGTTGGGAACCCCGGGACAGAAGCGACCACTATGGCTACACCTTC. Its translation: CASSVRWEPRDRSDHYGYTF. The full variable domain, completed using reference TRBV9 and TRBJ1-2, is DSGVTQTPKHLITATGQRVTLRCSPRSGDLSVYWYQQSLDQGLQFLIQYYNGEERAKGNILERFSAQQFPDLHSELNLSSLELGDSALYFCASSVRWEPRDRSDHYGYTFGSGTRLTVV.

This clone was observed a handful of times. The DNA is omitted, as the CDR3 cannot be located on it reliably, and the CDR3 follows TCRdb's listing. The chain has TRBV19 and TRBJ1-1; the table assigns TRBD1, which was not confirmed against the DNA. Germline V gene sequence: CDR1 LNHDA, CDR2 SQIVND (reference sequence). The CDR3 is 14 amino acids long, termini counted. CDR3 amino acids: CASTSDRASTEAFF.

The chain combines TRBV10-3 with TRBJ2-1; TRBD2 matches 9 bases. J lost 5 bases, V lost 4 bases, and 6 bases had no gene match. This CDR3 is built from 15 residues. Germline CDR1 and CDR2: ENHRY and SYGVKD. DNA of the CDR3: TGTGCCATCAGTGCCCCCGAGCGGGGGGACAATGAGCAGTTCTTC. Amino acids: CAISAPERGDNEQFF.

V and J are TRBV4-1 and TRBJ1-4; no clear D. V lost 0 bases to trimming and J lost 10 bases, with 21 bases between them. CDR3 length equals 17 residues. Germline V gives CDR1 MGHRA, CDR2 YSYEKL. CDR3 sequence reads: CASSQDMRSFSGGKLFF. For the CDR3, the DNA is TGCGCCAGCAGCCAAGATATGCGTTCTTTTTCAGGAGGAAAACTGTTTTTT.

The chain recombines TRBV28 with TRBJ1-2; a weak D match, TRBD1 (6 bases). The germline V gene encodes CDR1 MDHEN and CDR2 SYDVKM. The CDR3 runs to 15 residues. V dropped 6 bases and J dropped 1 base, with 15 bases sitting between them. In DNA form, the CDR3 reads TGTGCCAGCAGAAAGCCCGGGACACTTAACTATGGCTACACCTTC. Translation gives CASRKPGTLNYGYTF.

CDR3 in amino acids: CASSQVILRTSGYEQYF. Here the CDR3 DNA reads TGCGCCAGCAGCCAAGTAATTTTGCGGACTAGCGGCTACGAGCAGTACTTC. The chain joins TRBV4-1 to TRBJ2-5; 10 bases map to TRBD2. Judging by the DNA end, TRBJ2-7 fits better; the J call may be wrong. The germline CDR1 and CDR2 sequences are MGHRA and YSYEKL. There are 17 residues in the CDR3.

The CDR3 spells CASYSLRGMNTEAFF. CDR3 coding DNA: TGTGCCAGTTACTCCTTGAGGGGGATGAACACTGAAGCTTTCTTT. The J gene is TRBJ1-1, the V gene TRBV28, with TRBD1 as a possible D gene (6 bases). Trimming stripped 9 bases from V and 0 bases from J, with 17 bases between. CDR1 is MDHEN, CDR2 SYDVKM, per germline. The CDR3 length is 15 residues.

The chain uses TRBV28 and TRBJ1-2, with D maybe TRBD1 (6 bases). Germline values: CDR1 MDHEN, CDR2 SYDVKM. V lost 3 bases and J 4 bases, leaving 21 bases between the germline ends. The CDR3 runs 17 residues. The CDR3 sequence is CASSFLLGALPFYGYTF. CDR3 coding DNA: TGTGCCAGCAGTTTTCTTCTGGGGGCGCTTCCTTTCTATGGCTACACCTTC.